The 5 T cell receptor beta chains in this list originate from one sample, sequenced in a study of T-cell memory formation after mild COVID-19 (dated by TCRdb to the early 2020s). Library creation used 5' RACE. Reads for this sample came from an Illumina NovaSeq 6000. TCRdb reworked the public reads: Q25 trimming with fastp, MiXCR clone assembly, productive beta chains retained. Rows merge per CDR3 protein into single entries with the most common DNA and genes. This sample has more than 35,000 distinct CDR3 sequences in its table, and about a tenth of those were observed once. Approximately 12% of the sample goes to the ten largest clones. The specimen sequenced was PBMCs or a T cell subset sorted from them (not recorded which). These receptors originate from an adult woman who had mild COVID-19 (a few samples of this study predate the infection). The sample titles of this study are shuffled in the database, so cell type and time point are left out; the donor was told from shared clones.

This clonotype has a handful of counts. The chain recombines TRBV7-9 with TRBJ1-2, with a weak D call TRBD1 (6 bases). CDR1 SEHNR and CDR2 FQNEAQ come from the germline V gene (reference sequence). The ends were cut back, 3 bases at V and 7 bases at J, with 12 bases in the middle. The length of the CDR3 is 13 residues. CDR3 sequence (DNA): TGTGCCAGCAGCTTCGGGGGGGCCGGTGGCTACACCTTC. This codes for CASSFGGAGGYTF.

This clonotype occurred a few times. This rearrangement joins TRBV6-5 to TRBJ1-1, with D perhaps TRBD1 (6 bases). CDR1 and CDR2 from the germline V gene are MNHEY and SVGAGI. Between the trimmed V and J ends, which lost 6 bases and 1 base, there was a span of 12 bases. This CDR3 is 14 amino acids long. Here the CDR3 reads CASSHREGNTEAFF. The CDR3 DNA follows: TGTGCCAGCAGCCACAGGGAGGGGAACACTGAAGCTTTCTTT.

The chain is built from TRBV5-6 and TRBJ1-1; 9 nucleotides line up with TRBD1. Trimming cost V 4 bases and J 5 bases; bases outside gene matches: 12. The CDR3 has 16 residues. Germline V CDR1 and CDR2: SGHDT, YYEEEE. The CDR3 region is CASSQQWGQGGTEAFF. As DNA, the CDR3 is TGTGCCAGCAGCCAGCAATGGGGACAGGGTGGAACTGAAGCTTTCTTT.

This clonotype was counted many times. CDR3 residues: CSVGASGEGTQYF. The CDR3 coding sequence is TGCAGCGTTGGAGCGTCAGGGGAGGGCACGCAGTATTTT. This chain links TRBV29-1 with TRBJ2-3; D is perhaps TRBD2 (7 bases). In germline, CDR1 is SQVTM, CDR2 ANQGSEA. The CDR3 consists of 13 residues. V dropped 4 bases and J dropped 9 bases, with 17 bases sitting between them.

The chain has TRBV4-1 and TRBJ2-3, with D perhaps TRBD2 (5 bases). Trimming shortened V by 0 bases and J by 4 bases, and 11 bases separated the two germline ends. Germline V gives CDR1 MGHRA, CDR2 YSYEKL. CDR3 length: 15 residues. CDR3 in amino acids: CASSQDPLVADTQYF. CDR3 bases: TGCGCCAGCAGCCAAGATCCACTAGTAGCAGATACGCAGTATTTT.